The clone carrying this T cell receptor (beta chain) was recorded a few times. This record belongs to a study of blood T cells in healthy people across ages. Then a second PCR, running roughly 7 to 11 cycles, was carried out with a sample-barcoded 5' primer and a J-beta primer mix. Every individual sample yielded 2.5 million or more paired-end reads (each containing CDR3). TCRdb reanalysed the 5' RACE reads using MiXCR and keeps one entry per CDR3 protein. The table has some 1.4 million distinct CDR3 sequences, 42% seen once. Trimming cost V 4 bases and J 0 bases; bases outside gene matches: 4. The CDR3 has 18 residues. Germline lookup yields CDR1 MNHEY and CDR2 SVGEGT.

The sequencing input was blood. The clonotype originates from a woman aged 18-30 years in good health. This chain joins TRBV6-2 or TRBV6-3 and TRBJ2-2, with 14 bases fitting TRBD2. CDR3 loop: CASSFPTSGGANTGELFF. CDR3 in DNA: TGTGCCAGCAGTTTTCCGACTAGCGGGGGGGCGAACACCGGGGAGCTGTTTTTT.